The rows below give T cell receptor beta chains drawn from one sample of a study of human T cells and chemical hapten exposure. TCRdb called the RACE reads again in MiXCR, with one record for every CDR3 protein. Of 95,000 to 130,000 distinct CDR3 sequences detected, about 12% appear once; the ten largest clones hold 1.4%. The specimen was whole blood, collected in connection with sensitization to the hapten diphenylcyclopropenone (DPC). The receptor set was obtained from a woman in her forties or fifties with alopecia areata. Some clones in this sample may be carry-over from other donors' samples. CDR3s include the opening cysteine and the closing phenylalanine or tryptophan. A D gene is named only where the DNA matches it firmly. Size is stated for part of the rows, as once, few or many counts, or as a class when the clone is expanded.

j_call: TRBJ1-1
d_call: NA
v_call: TRBV15
clone_size: NA
cdr3_aa: CATSRTGIMNTEAFF
cdr3_nt: TGTGCCACCAGCAGAACAGGGATAATGAACACTGAAGCTTTCTTT

j_call: TRBJ2-7
d_call: NA
v_call: TRBV28
clone_size: many
cdr3_aa: CASSLIDYEQYF
cdr3_nt: TGTGCCAGCAGTCTGATAGACTACGAGCAGTACTTC

j_call: TRBJ2-3
d_call: TRBD2
v_call: TRBV20-1
clone_size: many
cdr3_aa: CSASYYDSGTMRDTQYF
cdr3_nt: TGCAGTGCTAGTTACTACGATAGCGGGACGATGCGAGATACGCAGTATTTT

j_call: TRBJ2-5
d_call: NA
v_call: TRBV29-1
clone_size: NA
cdr3_aa: CSVLGQQETQYF
cdr3_nt: TGCAGCGTTTTAGGACAGCAAGAGACCCAGTACTTC

j_call: TRBJ2-7
d_call: NA
v_call: TRBV7-2
clone_size: once
cdr3_aa: CASKFPAVGEQYF
cdr3_nt: TGTGCCAGCAAGTTCCCAGCAGTGGGCGAGCAGTACTTC

j_call: TRBJ2-7
d_call: NA
v_call: TRBV6-1
clone_size: NA
cdr3_aa: CASSELGYEQYF
cdr3_nt: TGTGCCAGCAGTGAGTTGGGTTACGAGCAGTACTTC

j_call: TRBJ2-7
d_call: TRBD1
v_call: TRBV6-1
clone_size: many
cdr3_aa: CASNLSGQDYEQYF
cdr3_nt: TGTGCCAGCAACCTATCGGGACAGGACTACGAGCAGTACTTC

j_call: TRBJ2-2
d_call: NA
v_call: TRBV28
clone_size: many
cdr3_aa: CASSPDSNTGELFF
cdr3_nt: TGTGCCAGCAGTCCCGACAGCAACACCGGGGAGCTGTTTTTT

j_call: TRBJ1-1
d_call: NA
v_call: TRBV4-1
clone_size: few
cdr3_aa: CASSRGWTGVSNEAFF
cdr3_nt: TGCGCCAGCAGCCGAGGATGGACGGGGGTCTCCAATGAAGCTTTCTTT

j_call: TRBJ1-5
d_call: NA
v_call: TRBV4-2
clone_size: few
cdr3_aa: CASSQDQGTDQPQHF
cdr3_nt: TGTGCCAGCAGCCAAGATCAGGGCACCGATCAGCCCCAGCATTTT